This TCR beta chain was sequenced in a study of long-term antiretroviral therapy in people with HIV. Findings and limits, study-wide: Samples were collected from 2004 to 2017 under possibly less effective ART regimens. HIV repertoire CDR3 lengths ranged less widely than those of controls. Every time point showed a repertoire led by clones expanded before ART.

Amounts of about 1-10 million cryopreserved PBMC were held in the samples before DNA extraction. V lost 6 bases and J 0 bases, leaving 9 bases between the germline ends. This CDR3 has 13 residues. CDR1 and CDR2 from the germline V gene are SQVTM and ANQGSEA. Concerning this clone itself: Antigen specificity is unknown.

Run at survey level, the immunoSEQ assay was version v3.0. Some clones are missing from TCRdb's copy, which holds only in-frame ones; the method was immunoSEQ multiplex PCR. The sample has about 25,000 clones, over 90% seen once; the top ten hold under 10%. The sequencing used unsorted PBMCs, collected 7.6 years after starting antiretroviral therapy. The receptor was derived from a woman between 35 and 50 years old with HIV. The chain employs TRBV29-1 and TRBJ1-5; D perhaps matches TRBD1 (5 bases). The CDR3 protein is CSVAQDSNQPQHF. CDR3 nucleotide sequence: TGCAGCGTCGCACAGGATAGCAATCAGCCCCAGCATTTT. Together with reference TRBV29-1 and TRBJ1-5, the CDR3 gives the full variable domain: SAVISQKPSRDICQRGTSLTIQCQVDSQVTMMFWYRQQPGQSLTLIATANQGSEATYESGFVIDKFPISRPNLTFSTLTVSNMSPEDSSIYLCSVAQDSNQPQHFGDGTRLSIL.